This T cell receptor (beta chain) derives from a study of cytomegalovirus exposure and HLA in healthy donors. Across the whole study: The 120 validation repertoires used the same platform as the approximately 670 first-cohort repertoires (as reported by a later analysis). Findings of the study overall: Cytomegalovirus status, reportedly, was diagnosed with high specificity and sensitivity by the classifier. It was fewer than 200 TCR beta chains that were listed as cytomegalovirus-associated.

This CDR3 contains 16 residues. The V gene's germline CDR1 is KGHSH and CDR2 LQKENI. Trimming cost V 3 bases and J 9 bases; bases outside gene matches: 11. The donors were part of the validation cohort, which consisted of some 120 subjects and was separate from the first cohort of around 620 subjects. Here immunoSEQ multiplex PCR was the method, and the copy in TCRdb shows in-frame clones only, minus some. This table holds some 190,000 clones, about 89% found once. As for this clone: The antigen is unknown.

V is TRBV18 and J is TRBJ2-5; the match to TRBD2 covers 12 bases. The source of this sequence is a man aged 30 to 45 in good health and CMV-seropositive. Sequencing was done on a sample of PBMCs. This chain's CDR3 is CASSPSVLTSGGSQYF. As DNA, the CDR3 is TGTGCCAGCTCACCTTCCGTTCTGACTAGCGGGGGTTCCCAGTACTTC.